The 32 T cell receptor beta chains below come from one sample, sequenced in a study of tumor and adjacent non-tumor tissue in lung cancer (dated by TCRdb to about 2018). Bulk unsorted tissue served as the source for RNA extraction, and RNA quality was assessed using a NanoDrop ND-1000 and an Agilent 2100. Library prep was done by multiplex PCR. The sequencing machine was an Illumina HiSeq 2500. TCRbeta libraries were constructed through three rounds of nested PCR with primers (Table S4) according to protocols adapted from ARM-PCR. TCRdb took the public reads, trimmed them with fastp at Q25, ran MiXCR for clone calling and kept in-frame beta chains. Each entry merges the rows of one CDR3 protein and shows their most common DNA and genes. Present in this sample are about 200,000 distinct CDR3 sequences, around 71% of which were seen just once. 25% of the sample rests with the top ten. What was sequenced was lung tumor tissue. The receptors shown here come from a man aged 60 to 69 with non-small cell lung cancer.

This clonotype showed up just a few times. The gene calls are TRBV20-1 and TRBJ2-7, with 7 nucleotides matching TRBD2. Losses at the gene ends were 0 bases for V and 2 bases for J; bases not matched to a gene: 4. Germline V gene lookup returns CDR1 DFQATT and CDR2 SNEGSKA (reference sequence). The CDR3 is 14 amino acids. Written as DNA, the CDR3 is TGCAGTGCTAGAGAGGGTGGGGGGGCCTACGAGCAGTACTTC. This gives the protein CSAREGGGAYEQYF.

A word on this clonotype: Sequence at one end of the junction differs from germline and may be a read error. The V gene is TRBV12-3 or TRBV12-4, the J gene TRBJ2-1; the match to TRBD2 covers 9 bases. This CDR3 is 16 amino acids long. As DNA, the CDR3 is TGTGTCAGCAGGTCCTTAGCGGGAGAACACTACAATGAGCAGTTCTTC. Translating gives CVSRSLAGEHYNEQFF.

J is TRBJ2-5 and V is TRBV11-1; D gene ambiguous. V was pared by 1 base and J by 5 bases, with 5 bases between. This CDR3 spans 12 amino acids. Germline CDR1 is SGHAT and CDR2 is FQDESV (reference sequence). The CDR3 DNA reads as TGTGCCAGCAGCTTAGTGACCGAGACCCAGTACTTC. This sequence encodes CASSLVTETQYF.

Details on this clonotype: At one end the junction does not follow the germline gene, possibly because of a read error. This chain uses TRBV12-3 or TRBV12-4 with TRBJ1-4; 10 nucleotides match TRBD1. This CDR3 contains 14 residues. The CDR3 DNA sequence: TGTGCCAGCAGCTACGACAGGGGGCCCGAAAAACAGTTTTTT. Amino acids: CASSYDRGPEKQFF.

Remarks on this clonotype: Possible read error: a much larger clone is one base away. V usage is TRBV20-1 and J usage is TRBJ2-2; D gene uncertain. This CDR3 spans 12 amino acids. The V gene lost 7 bases and the J gene lost 0 bases, with 6 bases spanning the gap. CDR1 is DFQATT, CDR2 SNEGSKA, per germline (reference sequence). CDR3 DNA: TGCAGTGATGGGCCGAACACCGGGGAGCTGTTTTTT. Its protein is CSDGPNTGELFF.

On this clonotype itself: A read error may be the cause here, since a much bigger clone is one base away. The chain employs TRBV12-3 or TRBV12-4 and TRBJ2-1, with D uncertain. V dropped 6 bases and J dropped 7 bases, with 10 bases sitting between them. This CDR3 has 12 residues. In nucleotides, the CDR3 is TGTGCCAGCAGCTCCAAAGTAAATGAGCAGTTCTTC. The encoded protein is CASSSKVNEQFF.

There are a few counts of this clonotype. This chain connects TRBV13 to TRBJ2-2; TRBD2 matches at 16 bases. V shed 5 bases, J shed 6 bases, and the junction held 9 bases outside the gene matches. CDR1 is PRHDT, CDR2 FYEKMQ, per germline (reference sequence). The CDR3 covers 18 residues. CDR3 region: CASSPRRGTSGGAGELFF. CDR3 DNA sequence: TGTGCCAGCAGCCCGCGACGAGGGACTAGCGGGGGGGCCGGGGAGCTGTTTTTT.

As to this clonotype: The junction differs from germline at one of its ends, possibly a read error. The V and J genes are TRBV7-8 and TRBJ1-5; a possible D gene is TRBD1 (6 bases). Germline CDR1 and CDR2: SGHVS and FQNEAQ. CDR3 size: 15 residues. CDR3: CDSSLTGQITQPQHF. The CDR3 DNA is TGTGACAGCAGCCTGACCGGACAGATAACTCAGCCCCAACATTTT.

This chain connects TRBV5-4 to TRBJ2-3; 10 bases agree with TRBD2. Germline CDR1 SGHNT, CDR2 YYREEE (reference sequence). This CDR3 has 16 residues. The trim removed 6 bases at V and 1 base at J, leaving 8 bases unmatched. Here the CDR3 reads CASIERGGRGTDTQYF. The CDR3 region has the DNA TGTGCCAGCATAGAGCGGGGGGGCCGAGGCACAGATACGCAGTATTTT.

This clonotype came up a few times. V and J are TRBV2 and TRBJ1-3; maybe TRBD1 (6 bases). The V and J ends lost 7 bases and 1 base respectively, with 20 bases between them. CDR3 length: 17 residues. Germline CDR1 is SNHLY and CDR2 is FYNNEI. The CDR3 reads CASTRGQIIGSGNTIYF. The CDR3 coding sequence is TGTGCCAGCACCCGAGGACAGATAATAGGATCTGGAAACACCATATATTTT.

This clonotype has more than one count but fewer than ten. This may come from a read error, since a much larger clone is one base off. The chain employs TRBV4-1 and TRBJ1-5; no definite D call. This CDR3 has 14 residues. Trimming shortened V by 1 base and J by 4 bases, and 8 bases separated the two germline ends. The germline CDR1 and CDR2 sequences are MGHRA and YSYEKL. CDR3 in amino acids: CASSQGQWNQPQHF. The CDR3 nucleotides are TGCGCCAGCAGCCAAGGGCAGTGGAATCAGCCCCAGCATTTT.

Worth noting for this clonotype: A much more abundant neighbour one base away suggests this may be a read error. The V gene is TRBV5-6, the J gene TRBJ2-3; tentative D call: TRBD1 (6 bases). The CDR3 totals 13 residues. Germline CDR1 reads SGHDT; CDR2 reads YYEEEE. The CDR3 nucleotides are TGTGCCAGCAGCCTACATAGGACAGATGCGCAGTATTTT. This gives the protein CASSLHRTDAQYF. The full variable domain, its missing parts supplied by reference TRBV5-6 and TRBJ2-3, is DAGVTQSPTHLIKTRGQQVTLRCSPKSGHDTVSWYQQALGQGPQFIFQYYEEEERQRGNFPDRFSGHQFPNYSSELNVNALLLGDSALYLCASSLHRTDAQYFGPGTRLTVL.

In the case of this clonotype: A read error may explain this, as a much larger clone is one base away. The chain recombines TRBV6-6 with TRBJ1-5, with D uncertain. Germline V gives CDR1 MNHNY, CDR2 SVGAGI (reference sequence). The CDR3 sequence is 13 residues long. Deletions cut 7 bases from V and 5 bases from J, with 12 bases between. CDR3 amino acids: CASTLDGDQPQHF. CDR3 bases: TGTGCCAGCACTCTGGACGGGGATCAGCCCCAGCATTTT.

This clonotype was recorded only once. A much larger clone lies one base from this, so it may be a read error. The chain uses TRBV6-6 and TRBJ1-5; D not resolved. The J call is doubtful: the DNA matches TRBJ2-3 better. This CDR3 has 13 amino acids. The V gene's germline CDR1 is MNHNY and CDR2 SVGAGI (reference sequence). CDR3 protein: CASILNENQPQYF. The CDR3 DNA sequence: TGTGCCAGCATCCTAAACGAGAATCAGCCCCAGTATTTT.

A word on this clonotype: This could be a read error, since a much larger clone is one nucleotide away. J is TRBJ1-2 and V is TRBV6-4; D uncertain. From germline, CDR1 is MRHNA and CDR2 SNTAGT. The CDR3 is 17 residues long. The V end was cut by 0 bases, the J end by 3 bases, with 17 bases between. The DNA for the CDR3 is TGTGCCAGCAGTGACTCGAGTCTGAAGGGAGGGCACTATGGCTACACCTTC. It encodes CASSDSSLKGGHYGYTF.

V usage is TRBV30 and J usage is TRBJ1-6; D gene uncertain. The V and J ends lost 5 bases and 8 bases respectively, with 13 bases between them. CDR1 and CDR2 (germline): GTSNPN, SVGIG (reference sequence). This CDR3 is 13 amino acids long. The CDR3 DNA reads as TGTGCCTGGGTCGGTGCGGGTGATTCACCCCTCCACTTT. Its translation: CAWVGAGDSPLHF.

In regard to this clonotype: A much larger clone sits a single nucleotide away, making a read error possible. The chain is built from TRBV28 and TRBJ1-2; D perhaps matches TRBD1 (5 bases). Germline values: CDR1 MDHEN, CDR2 SYDVKM. The CDR3 runs to 14 residues. V lost 5 bases and J lost 5, with 15 bases in between. CDR3 nucleotide sequence: TGTGCCAGCAGTCTCCCGGGGGGGTGGTATGGCTACACCTTC. This codes for CASSLPGGWYGYTF.

The chain recombines TRBV7-9 with TRBJ2-7; D is perhaps TRBD2 (6 bases). Germline assignment: CDR1 SEHNR and CDR2 FQNEAQ (reference sequence). CDR3 length equals 14 residues. The V end was cut by 4 bases, the J end by 3 bases, with 13 bases between. CDR3 region: CASSWDFRSYEQYF. The CDR3 coding sequence is TGTGCCAGCAGCTGGGACTTCAGGAGCTACGAGCAGTACTTC.

With regard to this clonotype: A much larger clone lies a single base off, so this may be a read error. The chain joins TRBV20-1 to TRBJ2-5, with TRBD2 identical over 8 bases. The CDR3 is made up of 16 amino acids. CDR1 and CDR2 (germline): DFQATT, SNEGSKA (reference sequence). The CDR3 sequence: CSTSDPQRGIQETQYF. The CDR3 coding sequence is TGCAGTACTAGTGACCCTCAGCGGGGGATCCAAGAGACCCAGTACTTC.

In regard to this clonotype: At one of its ends the junction is not consistent with the germline gene, which may arise from a read error. The V call is TRBV6-1, the J call TRBJ1-6, with 9 bases fitting TRBD1. The germline V gene has CDR1 MNHNS and CDR2 SASEGT. The CDR3 has 15 amino acids. The CDR3 sequence: CASSESGQGTSSLHF. The CDR3 nucleotides read TGTGCCAGCAGTGAATCGGGACAGGGTACTTCATCCCTCCACTTT.

With regard to this clonotype: The germline gene is not matched at one end of the junction; a read error may be the cause. V and J are TRBV12-3 or TRBV12-4 and TRBJ1-5, with D perhaps matching TRBD1 (5 bases). The length of the CDR3 is 17 residues. The CDR3 DNA is TGTGCCAGCAGTTTACGCATCGGGGGGGAGGTCCGTCAGCCTCAGCATTTT. This codes for CASSLRIGGEVRQPQHF.

Ten or more counts support this clonotype. The rearrangement uses TRBV11-1 and TRBJ1-2; maybe TRBD1 (5 bases). V lost 3 bases, J lost 4 bases, and 6 bases lay in between. The CDR3 is 12 residues long. Germline CDR1 is SGHAT and CDR2 is FQDESV (reference sequence). The CDR3 nucleotides read TGTGCCAGCAGCTTCGACAGCTATGGCTACACCTTC. This translates into CASSFDSYGYTF.

This clonotype was seen a handful of times. With a much larger clone just one base away, this may be a read error. The V gene is TRBV20-1, the J gene TRBJ1-2; D not certain. Germline CDR1 reads DFQATT; CDR2 reads SNEGSKA (reference sequence). The length of the CDR3 is 14 residues. V lost 1 base and J lost 6, with 15 bases in between. The CDR3 sequence is CSARAPVGFHGYTF. As DNA, the CDR3 is TGCAGTGCTAGAGCCCCTGTGGGGTTTCATGGCTACACCTTC.

As to this clonotype: This may stem from a read error, because a much larger clone lies one nucleotide away. V and J are TRBV29-1 and TRBJ2-7, with 13 bases identical to TRBD2. The CDR3 has 13 residues. Germline-derived CDR1 and CDR2 are SQVTM and ANQGSEA. The CDR3: CIVRLAGGDEQYF. In DNA, the CDR3 is TGCATCGTCCGACTAGCGGGAGGTGACGAGCAGTACTTC.

This clonotype was recorded a few times. A much larger clone differs by one base, so this may be a read error. The CDR3 nucleotides are TGTGCCAGCATTTTACACAGGAATAATTCACCCCTCCACTTT. This translates into CASILHRNNSPLHF. J is TRBJ1-6 and V is TRBV12-3 or TRBV12-4; D may be TRBD1 (5 bases). There are 14 residues in the CDR3.

This clonotype was recorded a few times. The chain has TRBV4-1 and TRBJ2-5, with a possible D match to TRBD2 (7 bases). CDR1 MGHRA and CDR2 YSYEKL come from the germline V gene. The CDR3 has 13 residues. V was cut by 7 bases and J by 4 bases, with 13 bases left in between. The CDR3 reads CASKGGDRETQYF. Written as DNA, the CDR3 is TGCGCCAGCAAGGGGGGGGATCGAGAGACCCAGTACTTC.

V usage is TRBV14 and J usage is TRBJ2-1; weak D call: TRBD2 (5 bases). Germline CDR1 SGHDN, CDR2 FVKESK. The CDR3 is made up of 17 amino acids. The V gene lost 0 bases and the J gene lost 2 bases, with 14 bases spanning the gap. As DNA, the CDR3 is TGTGCCAGCAGCCAAGACACTAGGCCTAGGCCCTACAATGAGCAGTTCTTC. Translated, it gives CASSQDTRPRPYNEQFF. The variable domain in full, with the rest retrieved from reference TRBV14 and TRBJ2-1, is EAGVTQFPSHSVIEKGQTVTLRCDPISGHDNLYWYRRVMGKEIKFLLHFVKESKQDESGMPNNRFLAERTGGTYSTLKVQPAELEDSGVYFCASSQDTRPRPYNEQFFGPGTRLTVL.

Points on this clonotype: One base away lies a much larger clone, so this may be a sequencing read error. V and J are TRBV12-3 or TRBV12-4 and TRBJ2-2; D gene unclear. CDR3 length: 11 residues. The CDR3, as DNA: TGTGTCAGCAGTTTGACCGGGGAGCTGTTTTTT. It codes for CVSSLTGELFF.

With respect to this clonotype: One junction end disagrees with the germline gene, perhaps due to a read error. The chain uses TRBV6-2 or TRBV6-3 and TRBJ2-1; D gene unclear. The V gene's germline CDR1 is MNHEY and CDR2 SVGEGT. The CDR3 spans 16 residues. CDR3 sequence reads: CASSYRAISSYNERFF. The CDR3 coding sequence is TGTGCCAGCAGTTACCGCGCCATTAGCTCCTACAATGAGCGGTTCTTC.

The J gene is TRBJ2-3, the V gene TRBV11-3; D not certain. The CDR3 covers 11 residues. The germline gives CDR1 SGHNT, CDR2 YENEEA. In DNA, the CDR3 is TGTGGCAGTAGCTGGGAAGATACGCAGTATTTT. Protein product: CGSSWEDTQYF.

This clonotype has ten or more counts. The V gene is TRBV20-1, the J gene TRBJ1-1, with a tentative D call TRBD1 (5 bases). With 0 bases removed from V and 0 bases from J, the gap between germline ends came to 14 bases. The CDR3 has 16 residues. The V gene's germline CDR1 is DFQATT and CDR2 SNEGSKA (reference sequence). The CDR3 nucleotides are TGCAGTGCTAGAGATCCGGGAAAGGGGTTGAACACTGAAGCTTTCTTT. Amino acids: CSARDPGKGLNTEAFF.

V usage is TRBV29-1 and J usage is TRBJ1-6, with TRBD1 as a possible D gene (5 bases). This CDR3 has 15 amino acids. Germline CDR1 is SQVTM and CDR2 is ANQGSEA. The CDR3 sequence is CNANFGTGVRSPLHF. The CDR3 bases are TGCAACGCCAACTTTGGGACGGGGGTTCGTTCACCCCTCCACTTT. The full variable domain, its missing parts supplied by reference TRBV29-1 and TRBJ1-6, is SAVISQKPSRDICQRGTSLTIQCQVDSQVTMMFWYRQQPGQSLTLIATANQGSEATYESGFVIDKFPISRPNLTFSTLTVSNMSPEDSSIYLCNANFGTGVRSPLHFGNGTRLTVT.